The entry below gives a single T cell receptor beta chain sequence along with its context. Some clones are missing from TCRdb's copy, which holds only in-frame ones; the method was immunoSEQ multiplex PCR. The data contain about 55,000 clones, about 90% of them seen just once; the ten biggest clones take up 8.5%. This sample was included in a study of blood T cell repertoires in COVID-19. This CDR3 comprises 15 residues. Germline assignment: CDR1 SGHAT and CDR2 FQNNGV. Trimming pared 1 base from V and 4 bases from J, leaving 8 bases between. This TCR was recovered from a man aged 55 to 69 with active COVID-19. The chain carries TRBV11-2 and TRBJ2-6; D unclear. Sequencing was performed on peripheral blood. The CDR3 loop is CASSLAGTGANVLTF. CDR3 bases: TGTGCCAGCAGCTTAGCAGGAACAGGGGCCAACGTCCTGACTTTC.